A single T cell receptor beta chain is shown here with its context. These data originate in a study of blood T cell repertoires in COVID-19. Study at large: Nucleic acid was either cDNA or gDNA, and it came from T cells, B-cell-depleted T cells, or PBMCs.

The CDR3 has 15 residues. Trimming removed 2 bases at V and 7 bases at J, with 15 bases between. CDR1 is KGHSH and CDR2 is LQKENI in the germline V gene. Some clones are missing from TCRdb's copy, which holds only in-frame ones; the method was immunoSEQ multiplex PCR. The sample has 40,000 to 55,000 clones; 89% are singletons. Sequenced sample: peripheral blood. This TCR was recovered from a woman aged 80 or older with acute or convalescent COVID-19. The V gene is TRBV18, the J gene TRBJ2-1; D may be TRBD2 (6 bases). As DNA, the CDR3 is TGTGCCAGCTCACCAGCCAGGGTGGGGAGGAATGAGCAGTTCTTC. This codes for CASSPARVGRNEQFF.